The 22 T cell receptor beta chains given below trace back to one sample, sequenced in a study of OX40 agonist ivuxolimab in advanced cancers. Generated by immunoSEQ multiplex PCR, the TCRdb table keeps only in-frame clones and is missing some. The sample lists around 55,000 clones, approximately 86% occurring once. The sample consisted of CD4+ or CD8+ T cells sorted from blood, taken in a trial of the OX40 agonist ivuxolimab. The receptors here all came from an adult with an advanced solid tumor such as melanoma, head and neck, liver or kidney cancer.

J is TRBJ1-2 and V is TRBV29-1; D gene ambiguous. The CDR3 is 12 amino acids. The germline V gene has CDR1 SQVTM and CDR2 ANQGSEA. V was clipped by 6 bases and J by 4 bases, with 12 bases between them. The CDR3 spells CSVKTDPYGYTF. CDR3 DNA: TGCAGCGTGAAAACAGATCCCTATGGCTACACCTTC. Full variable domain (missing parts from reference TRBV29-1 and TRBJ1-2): SAVISQKPSRDICQRGTSLTIQCQVDSQVTMMFWYRQQPGQSLTLIATANQGSEATYESGFVIDKFPISRPNLTFSTLTVSNMSPEDSSIYLCSVKTDPYGYTFGSGTRLTVV.

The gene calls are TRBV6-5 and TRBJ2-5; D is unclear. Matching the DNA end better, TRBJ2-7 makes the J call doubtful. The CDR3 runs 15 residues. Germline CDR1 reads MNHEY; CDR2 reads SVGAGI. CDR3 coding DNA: TGTGCCAGCAGTTTCGCGTTGATGGGATCCTACGAGCAGTACTTC. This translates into CASSFALMGSYEQYF.

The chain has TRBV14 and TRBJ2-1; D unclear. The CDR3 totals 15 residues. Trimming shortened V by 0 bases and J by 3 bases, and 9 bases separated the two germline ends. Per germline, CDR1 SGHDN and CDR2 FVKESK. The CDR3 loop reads CASSQEGPSYNEQFF. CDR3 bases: TGTGCCAGCAGCCAAGAAGGACCCAGCTACAATGAGCAGTTCTTC. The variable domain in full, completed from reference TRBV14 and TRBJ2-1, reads EAGVTQFPSHSVIEKGQTVTLRCDPISGHDNLYWYRRVMGKEIKFLLHFVKESKQDESGMPNNRFLAERTGGTYSTLKVQPAELEDSGVYFCASSQEGPSYNEQFFGPGTRLTVL.

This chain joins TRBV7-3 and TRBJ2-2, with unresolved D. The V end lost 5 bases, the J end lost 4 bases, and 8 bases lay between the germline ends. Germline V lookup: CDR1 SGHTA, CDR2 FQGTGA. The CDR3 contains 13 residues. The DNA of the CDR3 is TGTGCCAGCAGCCAAGAGATCACCGGGGAGCTGTTTTTT. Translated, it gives CASSQEITGELFF.

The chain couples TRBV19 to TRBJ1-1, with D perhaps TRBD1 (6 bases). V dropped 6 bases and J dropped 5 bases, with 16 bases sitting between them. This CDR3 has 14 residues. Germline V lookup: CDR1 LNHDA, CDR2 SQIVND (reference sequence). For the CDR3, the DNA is TGTGCCAGTAGGATAACGGGGGCAAATACTGAAGCTTTCTTT. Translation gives CASRITGANTEAFF.

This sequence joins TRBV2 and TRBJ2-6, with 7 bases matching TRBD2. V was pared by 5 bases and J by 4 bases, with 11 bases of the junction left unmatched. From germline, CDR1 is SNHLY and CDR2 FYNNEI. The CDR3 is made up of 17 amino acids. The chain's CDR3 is CASSKMSGIVGANVLTF. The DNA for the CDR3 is TGTGCCAGCAGTAAAATGAGCGGGATCGTCGGGGCCAACGTCCTGACTTTC.

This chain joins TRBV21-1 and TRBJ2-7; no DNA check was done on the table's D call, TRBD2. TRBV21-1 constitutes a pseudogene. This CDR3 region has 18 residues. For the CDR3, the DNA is TGTGCCAGCAGCAAACTGGGTGGGACTAGCGGGGCTTCCTACGAGCAGTACTTC. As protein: CASSKLGGTSGASYEQYF.

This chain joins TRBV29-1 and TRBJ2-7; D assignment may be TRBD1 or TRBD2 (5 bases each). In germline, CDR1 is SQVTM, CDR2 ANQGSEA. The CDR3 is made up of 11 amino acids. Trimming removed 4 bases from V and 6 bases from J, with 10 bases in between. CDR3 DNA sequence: TGCAGCGTTGGTAGTGGGGGCGAGCAGTACTTC. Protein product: CSVGSGGEQYF.

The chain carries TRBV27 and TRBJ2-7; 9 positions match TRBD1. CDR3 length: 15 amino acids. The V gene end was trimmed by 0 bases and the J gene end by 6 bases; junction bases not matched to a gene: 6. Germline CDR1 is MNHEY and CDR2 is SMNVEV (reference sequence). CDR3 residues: CASSLSGQGGFEQYF. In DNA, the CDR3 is TGTGCCAGCAGTTTATCGGGACAGGGTGGGTTCGAGCAGTACTTC.

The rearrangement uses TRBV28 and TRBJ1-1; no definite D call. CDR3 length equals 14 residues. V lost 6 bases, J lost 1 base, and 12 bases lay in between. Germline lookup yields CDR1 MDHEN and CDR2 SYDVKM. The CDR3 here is CASSVTGPNTEAFF. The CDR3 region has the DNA TGTGCCAGCAGCGTTACCGGGCCGAACACTGAAGCTTTCTTT.

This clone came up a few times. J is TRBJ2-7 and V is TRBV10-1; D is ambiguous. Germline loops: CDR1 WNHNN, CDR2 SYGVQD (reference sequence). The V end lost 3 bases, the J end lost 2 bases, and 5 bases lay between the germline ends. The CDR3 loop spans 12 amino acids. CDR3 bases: TGCGCCAGCAGTGATTCGGCCTACGAGCAGTACTTC. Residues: CASSDSAYEQYF.

The CDR3 spells CASSEGGQGTNTQYF. The CDR3, as DNA: TGTGCCAGCAGTGAGGGAGGACAGGGAACCAATACGCAGTATTTT. The rearrangement links TRBV6-1 to TRBJ2-3, with 8 bases aligning to TRBD1. V trimming: 3 bases; J trimming: 7 bases; junction bases outside the gene matches: 9. CDR3 length: 15 amino acids. Germline-derived CDR1 and CDR2 are MNHNS and SASEGT.

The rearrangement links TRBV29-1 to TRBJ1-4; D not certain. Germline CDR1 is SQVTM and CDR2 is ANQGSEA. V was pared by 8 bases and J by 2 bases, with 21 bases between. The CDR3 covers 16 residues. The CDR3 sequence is CSQPVGIFGTNEKLFF. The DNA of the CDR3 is TGCAGCCAACCGGTAGGGATATTTGGGACTAATGAAAAACTGTTTTTT.

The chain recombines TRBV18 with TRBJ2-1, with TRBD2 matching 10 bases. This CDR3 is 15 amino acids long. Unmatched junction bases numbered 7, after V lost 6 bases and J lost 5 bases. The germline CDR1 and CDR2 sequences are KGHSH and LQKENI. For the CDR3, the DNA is TGTGCCAGCTCTAGAGCGGGAGGGCCCAACAATGAGCAGTTCTTC. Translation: CASSRAGGPNNEQFF. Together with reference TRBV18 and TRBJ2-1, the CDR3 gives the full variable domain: NAGVMQNPRHLVRRRGQEARLRCSPMKGHSHVYWYRQLPEEGLKFMVYLQKENIIDESGMPKERFSAEFPKEGPSILRIQQVVRGDSAAYFCASSRAGGPNNEQFFGPGTRLTVL.

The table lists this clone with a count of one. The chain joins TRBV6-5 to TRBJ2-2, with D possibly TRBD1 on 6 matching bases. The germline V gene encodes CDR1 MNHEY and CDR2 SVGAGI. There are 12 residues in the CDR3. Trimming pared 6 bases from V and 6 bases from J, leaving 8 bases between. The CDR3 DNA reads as TGTGCCAGCAGGTCAGGGGCCGGGGAGCTGTTTTTT. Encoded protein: CASRSGAGELFF.

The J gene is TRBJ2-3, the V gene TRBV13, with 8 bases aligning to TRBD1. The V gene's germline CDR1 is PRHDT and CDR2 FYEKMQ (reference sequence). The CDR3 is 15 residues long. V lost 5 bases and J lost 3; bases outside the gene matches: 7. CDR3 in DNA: TGTGCCAGCAGCCTGAGGACAGGGTGGACAGATACGCAGTATTTT. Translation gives CASSLRTGWTDTQYF.

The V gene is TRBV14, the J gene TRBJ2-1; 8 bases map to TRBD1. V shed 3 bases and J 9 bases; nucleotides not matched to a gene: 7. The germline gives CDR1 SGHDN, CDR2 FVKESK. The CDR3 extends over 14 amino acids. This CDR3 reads CASSHYQGAAEQFF. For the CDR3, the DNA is TGTGCCAGCAGCCACTACCAGGGGGCGGCTGAGCAGTTCTTC. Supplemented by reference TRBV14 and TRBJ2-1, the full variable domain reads EAGVTQFPSHSVIEKGQTVTLRCDPISGHDNLYWYRRVMGKEIKFLLHFVKESKQDESGMPNNRFLAERTGGTYSTLKVQPAELEDSGVYFCASSHYQGAAEQFFGPGTRLTVL.

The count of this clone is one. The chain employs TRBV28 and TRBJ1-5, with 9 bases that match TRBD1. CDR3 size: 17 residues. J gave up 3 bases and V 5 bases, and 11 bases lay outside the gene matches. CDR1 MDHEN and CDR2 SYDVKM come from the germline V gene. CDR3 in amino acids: CASSKHPGQGSNQPQHF. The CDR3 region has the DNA TGTGCCAGCAGTAAACATCCGGGACAGGGATCCAATCAGCCCCAGCATTTT.

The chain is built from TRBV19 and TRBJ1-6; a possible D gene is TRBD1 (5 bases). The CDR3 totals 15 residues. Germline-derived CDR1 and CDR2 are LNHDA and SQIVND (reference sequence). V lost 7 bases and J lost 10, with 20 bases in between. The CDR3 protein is CASTVRGSPYSPLHF. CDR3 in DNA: TGTGCCAGTACGGTTCGGGGCTCCCCCTACTCACCCCTCCACTTT.

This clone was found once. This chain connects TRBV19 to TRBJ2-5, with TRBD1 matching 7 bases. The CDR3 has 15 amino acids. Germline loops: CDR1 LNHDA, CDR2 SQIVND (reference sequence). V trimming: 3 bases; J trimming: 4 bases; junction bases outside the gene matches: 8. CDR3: CASSMTGSAGETQYF. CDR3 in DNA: TGTGCCAGTAGTATGACAGGGAGCGCGGGAGAGACCCAGTACTTC.

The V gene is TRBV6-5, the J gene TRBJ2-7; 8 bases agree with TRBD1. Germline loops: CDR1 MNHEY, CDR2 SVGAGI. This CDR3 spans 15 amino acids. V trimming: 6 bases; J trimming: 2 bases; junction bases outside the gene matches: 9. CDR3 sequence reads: CASSSTGGGPYEQYF. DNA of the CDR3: TGTGCCAGCAGCAGCACAGGGGGAGGCCCCTACGAGCAGTACTTC.

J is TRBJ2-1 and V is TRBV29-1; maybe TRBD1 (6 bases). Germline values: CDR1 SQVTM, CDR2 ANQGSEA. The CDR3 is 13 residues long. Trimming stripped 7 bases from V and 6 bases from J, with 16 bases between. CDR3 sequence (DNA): TGCAGCGAATCGACAGGACCGTCCAATGAGCAGTTCTTC. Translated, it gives CSESTGPSNEQFF.